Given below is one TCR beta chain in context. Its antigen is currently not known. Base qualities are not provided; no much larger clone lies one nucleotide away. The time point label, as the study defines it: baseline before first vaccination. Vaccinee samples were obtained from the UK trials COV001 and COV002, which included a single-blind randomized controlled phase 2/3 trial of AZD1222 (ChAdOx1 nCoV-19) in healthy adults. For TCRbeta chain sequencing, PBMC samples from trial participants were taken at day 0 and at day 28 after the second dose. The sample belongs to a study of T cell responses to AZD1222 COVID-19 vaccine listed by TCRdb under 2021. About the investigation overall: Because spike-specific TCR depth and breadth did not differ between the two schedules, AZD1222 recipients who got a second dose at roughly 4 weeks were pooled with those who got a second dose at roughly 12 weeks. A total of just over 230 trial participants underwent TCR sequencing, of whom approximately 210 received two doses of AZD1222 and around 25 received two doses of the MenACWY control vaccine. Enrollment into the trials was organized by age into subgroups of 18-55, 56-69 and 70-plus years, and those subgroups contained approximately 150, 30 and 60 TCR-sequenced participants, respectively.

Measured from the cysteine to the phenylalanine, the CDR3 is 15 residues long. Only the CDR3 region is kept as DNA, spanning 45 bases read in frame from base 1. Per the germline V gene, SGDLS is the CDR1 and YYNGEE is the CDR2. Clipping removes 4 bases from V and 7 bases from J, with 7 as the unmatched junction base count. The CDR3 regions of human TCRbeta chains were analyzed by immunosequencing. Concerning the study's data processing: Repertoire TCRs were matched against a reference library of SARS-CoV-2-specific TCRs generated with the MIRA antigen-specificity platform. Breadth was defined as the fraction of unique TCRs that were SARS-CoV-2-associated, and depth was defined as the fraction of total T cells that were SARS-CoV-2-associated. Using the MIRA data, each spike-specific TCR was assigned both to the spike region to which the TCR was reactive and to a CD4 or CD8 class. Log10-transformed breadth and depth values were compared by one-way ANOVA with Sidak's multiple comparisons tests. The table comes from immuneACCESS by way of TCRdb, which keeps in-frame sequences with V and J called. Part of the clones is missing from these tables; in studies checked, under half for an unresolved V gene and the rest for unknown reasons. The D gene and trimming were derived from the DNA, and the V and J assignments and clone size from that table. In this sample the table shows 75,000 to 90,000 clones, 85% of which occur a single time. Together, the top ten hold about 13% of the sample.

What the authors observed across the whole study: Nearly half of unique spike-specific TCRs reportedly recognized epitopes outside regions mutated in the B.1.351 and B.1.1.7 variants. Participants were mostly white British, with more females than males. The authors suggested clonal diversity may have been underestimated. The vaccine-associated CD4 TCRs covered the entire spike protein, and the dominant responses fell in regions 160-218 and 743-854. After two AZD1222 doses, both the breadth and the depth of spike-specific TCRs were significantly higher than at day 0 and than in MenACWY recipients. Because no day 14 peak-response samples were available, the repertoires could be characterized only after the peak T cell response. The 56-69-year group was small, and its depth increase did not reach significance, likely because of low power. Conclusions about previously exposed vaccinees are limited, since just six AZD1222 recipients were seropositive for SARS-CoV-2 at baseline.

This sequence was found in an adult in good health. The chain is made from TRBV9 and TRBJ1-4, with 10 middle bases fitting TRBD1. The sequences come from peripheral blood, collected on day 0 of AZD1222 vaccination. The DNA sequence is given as TGTGCCAGCAGCCCAGGGGGGACAGGGGTTGAAAAACTGTTTTTT. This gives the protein CASSPGGTGVEKLFF.